Listed here are 18 T cell receptor beta chains from one sample, sequenced in a study of blood T cell repertoires in COVID-19. Only in-frame clones appear in the TCRdb table, and some are missing; sequencing was by immunoSEQ multiplex PCR. The sample yields 40,000 to 60,000 clones, approximately 85% seen once. Sequencing used peripheral blood. The receptor set was obtained from a human donor in a cohort sampled during active COVID-19.

The chain couples TRBV27 to TRBJ2-1; the D gene is possibly TRBD2 (5 bases). The CDR3 spans 14 residues. Deletions cut 3 bases from V and 9 bases from J, with 15 bases between. From germline, CDR1 is MNHEY and CDR2 SMNVEV (reference sequence). CDR3 in amino acids: CASSLRWERSEQFF. DNA of the CDR3: TGTGCCAGCAGTTTGCGGTGGGAGCGGAGTGAGCAGTTCTTC.

The rearrangement joins TRBV5-4 to TRBJ1-1, with 9 nucleotides matching TRBD1. Trimming removed 4 bases from V and 5 bases from J; junction bases left unmatched: 9. CDR3 length: 15 amino acids. Germline V gene sequence: CDR1 SGHNT, CDR2 YYREEE (reference sequence). The CDR3 DNA reads TGTGCCAGCAGCAAACAGGGGGCAGGAGGAACTGAAGCTTTCTTT. It translates to CASSKQGAGGTEAFF.

The rearrangement links TRBV11-1 to TRBJ1-1, with D perhaps matching TRBD1 (6 bases). The CDR3 length is 14 residues. V gave up 6 bases and J gave up 1 base, with 12 bases separating them. Germline values: CDR1 SGHAT, CDR2 FQDESV (reference sequence). The CDR3 loop reads CASRPTGQNTEAFF. The CDR3 DNA sequence: TGTGCCAGCAGACCTACAGGGCAGAACACTGAAGCTTTCTTT.

The V call is TRBV6-5, the J call TRBJ1-5, with D perhaps TRBD1 (6 bases). CDR3 size: 14 residues. The V end was cut by 8 bases, the J end by 2 bases, with 13 bases between. Germline CDR1 MNHEY, CDR2 SVGAGI. DNA for the CDR3: TGTGCCAGCGAACAGGGATCCGGCAATCAGCCCCAGCATTTT. This sequence encodes CASEQGSGNQPQHF.

This clone was found once. V and J are TRBV5-1 and TRBJ2-7; D perhaps matches TRBD1 (5 bases). V shed 1 base and J shed 3 bases, with 8 bases lying between them. Germline V gene data show CDR1 as SGHRS and CDR2 as YFSETQ. The CDR3 is made up of 13 amino acids. The CDR3 nucleotides are TGCGCCAGCAGCTTGAATCAGGGCTACGAGCAGTACTTC. Its translation is CASSLNQGYEQYF.

The genes are TRBV28 and TRBJ1-5; D remains unclear. Germline V gives CDR1 MDHEN, CDR2 SYDVKM. The CDR3 runs 15 residues. V was shortened by 7 bases and J by 0 bases, with 13 bases between the two germline ends. The CDR3 sequence is CASKFAGASNQPQHF. The CDR3, as DNA: TGTGCCAGCAAATTTGCTGGAGCTAGCAATCAGCCCCAGCATTTT.

This chain connects TRBV19 to TRBJ2-2; D not certain. This CDR3 contains 13 residues. Germline V gene data show CDR1 as LNHDA and CDR2 as SQIVND (reference sequence). V was shortened by 6 bases and J by 4 bases, with 9 bases between the two germline ends. The CDR3 DNA reads TGTGCCAGTAGGTCGATCAGCACCGGGGAGCTGTTTTTT. As protein: CASRSISTGELFF.

The CDR3 region is CASSSRTSGRVDEQFF. As DNA, the CDR3 is TGTGCCAGCAGCTCAAGGACTAGCGGGAGGGTCGATGAGCAGTTCTTC. The chain couples TRBV7-2 to TRBJ2-1; 15 bases are shared with TRBD2. Germline CDR1 is SGHTA and CDR2 is FQGNSA. The CDR3 extends over 16 amino acids. The J segment lost 8 bases and the V segment lost 4 bases, leaving 6 bases of the junction unmatched. Combining the CDR3 with reference TRBV7-2 and TRBJ2-1 gives the whole variable domain GAGVSQSPSNKVTEKGKDVELRCDPISGHTALYWYRQSLGQGLEFLIYFQGNSAPDKSGLPSDRFSAERTGGSVSTLTIQRTQQEDSAVYLCASSSRTSGRVDEQFFGPGTRLTVL.

The chain combines TRBV4-1 with TRBJ1-2; the match to TRBD1 covers 8 bases. The germline CDR1 and CDR2 sequences are MGHRA and YSYEKL. This CDR3 has 16 residues. V dropped 0 bases and J dropped 7; count of bases not matched to a gene: 10. CDR3 DNA sequence: TGCGCCAGCAGCCAAGAAGGAGGGACAGGAACCCGTGGCTACACCTTC. This encodes CASSQEGGTGTRGYTF.

In DNA form, the CDR3 reads TGTGCCAGCAGCAAGGGACCGGGACAGGGGTCCTACAATGAGCAGTTCTTC. Amino acid sequence: CASSKGPGQGSYNEQFF. The V call is TRBV21-1, the J call TRBJ2-1; TRBD1, the D gene given by the table, was not confirmed from the DNA. TRBV21-1 is assigned pseudogene status. CDR3 size: 17 residues.

The DNA of the CDR3 is TGTGCCAGCATAGCCCCTGCTAGCGGGACTTACGAGCAGTACTTC. Encoded protein: CASIAPASGTYEQYF. The V call is TRBV6-5, the J call TRBJ2-7; TRBD2 aligns across 9 bases. Trimming cost V 7 bases and J 4 bases; bases outside gene matches: 11. This CDR3 has 15 residues. Germline CDR1 reads MNHEY; CDR2 reads SVGAGI.

This clone appeared once. The chain joins TRBV4-3 to TRBJ2-2; 10 positions agree with TRBD2. CDR3 length equals 16 residues. J was trimmed by 1 base and V by 4 bases; bases with no gene match: 3. Germline V gives CDR1 LGHNA, CDR2 YSLEER. The CDR3 DNA is TGCGCCAGCAGCCTTACTAGCGGGATGAACACCGGGGAGCTGTTTTTT. Amino acid sequence: CASSLTSGMNTGELFF.

V and J are TRBV4-1 and TRBJ2-7, with 13 positions matching TRBD2. The CDR3 consists of 14 residues. V was pared by 6 bases and J by 4 bases, with 3 bases of the junction left unmatched. Germline V gene lookup returns CDR1 MGHRA and CDR2 YSYEKL. CDR3 loop: CASSPGLAGYEQYF. The DNA for the CDR3 is TGCGCCAGCAGTCCGGGACTAGCGGGATACGAGCAGTACTTC.

The chain has TRBV19 and TRBJ2-7; tentatively, D is TRBD2 (5 bases). The V gene's germline CDR1 is LNHDA and CDR2 SQIVND (reference sequence). The CDR3 consists of 13 residues. V lost 5 bases to trimming and J lost 3 bases, with 11 bases between them. DNA of the CDR3: TGTGCCAGTAGTCGGTCCCGGGACTACGAGCAGTACTTC. The encoded protein is CASSRSRDYEQYF.

This clone was seen a single time. J is TRBJ1-4 and V is TRBV9; D ambiguous. The germline gives CDR1 SGDLS, CDR2 YYNGEE. Trimming removed 1 base at V and 7 bases at J, with 11 bases between. CDR3 length: 14 residues. As DNA, the CDR3 is TGTGCCAGCAGCGTAACGGGATACGGTGAAAAACTGTTTTTT. The encoded protein is CASSVTGYGEKLFF.

The chain carries TRBV9 and TRBJ1-3; D ambiguous. There are 17 residues in the CDR3. The germline CDR1 and CDR2 sequences are SGDLS and YYNGEE. The V end was cut by 0 bases, the J end by 0 bases, with 13 bases between. The CDR3 DNA reads TGTGCCAGCAGCGTAGTGGGTGACTCCAGCTCTGGAAACACCATATATTTT. It is translated as CASSVVGDSSSGNTIYF.

V gene TRBV7-9 combines with J gene TRBJ1-2; D call uncertain. In germline, CDR1 is SEHNR, CDR2 FQNEAQ (reference sequence). Trimming shortened V by 2 bases and J by 4 bases, and 11 bases separated the two germline ends. This CDR3 region has 14 residues. The CDR3 DNA follows: TGTGCCAGCAGCTTATTGGAGGGCTCCTATGGCTACACCTTC. Translated: CASSLLEGSYGYTF.

This clone has more than one count but fewer than ten. V usage is TRBV6-1 and J usage is TRBJ1-5; D gene ambiguous. This CDR3 has 17 amino acids. Between the trimmed V and J ends, which lost 4 bases and 1 base, there was a span of 17 bases. The germline V gene has CDR1 MNHNS and CDR2 SASEGT. In DNA form, the CDR3 reads TGTGCCAGCAGTGTTGAGGCAGTCGAGGGCAGCAATCAGCCCCAGCATTTT. This gives the protein CASSVEAVEGSNQPQHF.